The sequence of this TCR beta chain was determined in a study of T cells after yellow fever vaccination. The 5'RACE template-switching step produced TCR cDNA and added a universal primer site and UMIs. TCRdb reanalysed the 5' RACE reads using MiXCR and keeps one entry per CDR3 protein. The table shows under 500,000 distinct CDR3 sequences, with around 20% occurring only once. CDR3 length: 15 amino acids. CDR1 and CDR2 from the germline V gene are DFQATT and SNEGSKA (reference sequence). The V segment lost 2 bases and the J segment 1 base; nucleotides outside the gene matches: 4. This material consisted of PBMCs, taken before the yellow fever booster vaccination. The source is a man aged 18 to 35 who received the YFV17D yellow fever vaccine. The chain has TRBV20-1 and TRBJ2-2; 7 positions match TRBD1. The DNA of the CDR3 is TGCAGTGCTAGATCATGGACAGGGAACACCGGGGAGCTGTTTTTT. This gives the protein CSARSWTGNTGELFF.